This TCR beta chain was captured by sequencing in a study of blood T cells in healthy people across ages. The length of the CDR3 is 12 residues. Trimming stripped 5 bases from V and 10 bases from J, with 14 bases between. Germline V gene sequence: CDR1 SGHTA, CDR2 FQGTGA. Primers used in a second PCR of roughly 6 to 11 cycles were a sample-barcoded 5' primer and a J-beta primer mix. TCRdb re-analysed the 5' RACE reads in MiXCR, keeping a single row per CDR3 protein. The sample includes about 1 million distinct CDR3 sequences, 25% seen only once; the top ten take about 0.72%. The same data also contributed to another study, on T cells of mothers and their children.

This clonotype was sampled from a girl aged 2 to 10 in good health. The chain recombines TRBV7-3 with TRBJ1-1, with D possibly being TRBD1 (6 bases). The specimen was blood. CDR3 region: CASSIPGQIAFF. Here the CDR3 DNA reads TGTGCCAGCAGCATCCCCGGACAGATAGCTTTCTTT.